This T cell receptor (beta chain) emerged from a study of somatic mutations in cytotoxic T cells in rheumatoid arthritis. Overall study findings and caveats: The slight TRBV07 underrepresentation in rheumatoid arthritis patients was not adjusted for multiple comparisons. No age-related increase in CD8+ clonality was seen in healthy controls, but one was seen in rheumatoid arthritis patients. Over 20% of CD8+ cells belonged to the largest CD8+ clone in about an eighth of the roughly 65 patients.

In the original workflow: After comparison against published virus-specific TCRB sequences, only a few of the patient CD8+ clones larger than 1% turned out to match them. Sequencing was performed with immunoSEQ multiplex PCR; in TCRdb, only in-frame clones are kept and a portion is missing. V and J calls and clone size come straight from that table; D and trimming were deduced from the DNA. The data contain approximately 14,000 clones, around 68% of them singletons. Turning to this clone: Its antigen is not known.

V lost 11 bases and J 6 bases, leaving 14 bases between the germline ends. Germline loops: CDR1 SEHNR, CDR2 FQNEAQ (reference sequence). There are 12 residues in the CDR3. The rearrangement uses TRBV7-9 and TRBJ2-1, with D maybe TRBD2 (6 bases). The TCR sequence derives from an adult with rheumatoid arthritis. Specimen: CD8+ T cells sorted from blood. The CDR3 DNA is TGTGCCTCGGGGGTTATGGTCAATGAGCAGTTCTTC. Protein product: CASGVMVNEQFF.